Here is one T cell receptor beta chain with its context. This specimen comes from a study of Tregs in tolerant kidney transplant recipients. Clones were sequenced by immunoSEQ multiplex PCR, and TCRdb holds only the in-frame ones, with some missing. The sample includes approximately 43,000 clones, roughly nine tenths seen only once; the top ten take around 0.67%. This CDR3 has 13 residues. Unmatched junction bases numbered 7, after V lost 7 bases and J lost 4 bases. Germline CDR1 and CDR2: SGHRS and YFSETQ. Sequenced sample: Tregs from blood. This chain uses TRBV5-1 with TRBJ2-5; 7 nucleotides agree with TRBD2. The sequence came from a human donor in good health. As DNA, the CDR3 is TGCGCCAGCTGTCGGTCGGGAGGAGAGACCCAGTACTTC. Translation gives CASCRSGGETQYF. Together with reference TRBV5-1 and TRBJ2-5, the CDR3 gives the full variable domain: KAGVTQTPRYLIKTRGQQVTLSCSPISGHRSVSWYQQTPGQGLQFLFEYFSETQRNKGNFPGRFSGRQFSNSRSEMNVSTLELGDSALYLCASCRSGGETQYFGPGTRLLVL.